The rows below give T cell receptor beta chains drawn from one sample of a study of CD8 T cells in Susac syndrome. TCRdb used MiXCR to reprocess the immunoSEQ multiplex PCR reads, holding one entry per CDR3 protein. The sample carries 130,000 to 150,000 distinct CDR3 sequences, 90% to 95% recorded once. Sample: CD8+ T cells from PBMCs. These receptors all come from a human donor in good health. Each CDR3 is given with its conserved first and last residue. The order of the fields is CDR3 protein, CDR3 DNA, J gene, clone size, D gene, V gene. The D gene is left open where the match is weak. Clone size is shown for a subset of rows, as once, few, many or a class of expanded clone.

CDR3 protein: CASSLSGDGNQPQHF
CDR3 DNA: TGTGCCAGTAGCCTGAGTGGGGACGGCAATCAGCCCCAGCATTTT
J gene: TRBJ1-5
clone size: -
D gene: -
V gene: TRBV19

CDR3 protein: CATSDFAEPDSYEQYF
CDR3 DNA: TGTGCCACCAGTGATTTCGCGGAACCTGACTCCTACGAGCAGTACTTC
J gene: TRBJ2-7
clone size: -
D gene: -
V gene: TRBV24-1

CDR3 protein: CSASSAGLQETQYF
CDR3 DNA: TGCAGTGCTAGCTCCGCGGGGCTACAAGAGACCCAGTACTTC
J gene: TRBJ2-5
clone size: -
D gene: -
V gene: TRBV20-1

CDR3 protein: CASSLPVGYEQYF
CDR3 DNA: TGTGCCAGCAGTTTGCCCGTCGGCTACGAGCAGTACTTC
J gene: TRBJ2-7
clone size: -
D gene: -
V gene: TRBV27

CDR3 protein: CASNLAGVNEQFF
CDR3 DNA: TGTGCCAGCAATTTGGCGGGAGTTAATGAGCAGTTCTTC
J gene: TRBJ2-1
clone size: -
D gene: TRBD2
V gene: TRBV27

CDR3 protein: CASSLGPRELFF
CDR3 DNA: TGTGCCAGCAGCTTAGGGCCCCGGGAGCTGTTTTTT
J gene: TRBJ2-2
clone size: -
D gene: -
V gene: TRBV11-3

CDR3 protein: CSVEGGHYNEQFF
CDR3 DNA: TGCAGCGTTGAGGGGGGACATTACAATGAGCAGTTCTTC
J gene: TRBJ2-1
clone size: -
D gene: -
V gene: TRBV29-1

CDR3 protein: CSAPETGPKNIQYF
CDR3 DNA: TGCAGTGCGCCGGAGACAGGGCCCAAAAACATTCAGTACTTC
J gene: TRBJ2-4
clone size: -
D gene: TRBD1
V gene: TRBV20-1

CDR3 protein: CSVRPRVAVASTDTQYF
CDR3 DNA: TGCAGTGTCCGTCCCAGGGTCGCAGTTGCTAGCACAGATACGCAGTATTTT
J gene: TRBJ2-3
clone size: once
D gene: -
V gene: TRBV20-1

CDR3 protein: CASSLWLGGLAGVSYNEQFF
CDR3 DNA: TGTGCCAGCAGCTTATGGTTGGGGGGACTAGCGGGAGTATCCTACAATGAGCAGTTCTTC
J gene: TRBJ2-1
clone size: -
D gene: TRBD2
V gene: TRBV7-6

CDR3 protein: CASRNAGQEPNEQFF
CDR3 DNA: TGCGCCAGCAGGAACGCGGGACAGGAGCCCAATGAGCAGTTCTTC
J gene: TRBJ2-1
clone size: -
D gene: TRBD1
V gene: TRBV5-1

CDR3 protein: CASSLVRQGETQYF
CDR3 DNA: TGTGCCAGCAGCTTAGTGCGCCAGGGTGAGACCCAGTACTTC
J gene: TRBJ2-5
clone size: -
D gene: -
V gene: TRBV7-9

CDR3 protein: CSARLGPYEQYF
CDR3 DNA: TGCAGTGCTAGGTTGGGACCCTACGAGCAGTACTTC
J gene: TRBJ2-7
clone size: -
D gene: -
V gene: TRBV20-1

CDR3 protein: CASSRLAPDTQYF
CDR3 DNA: TGTGCCAGCAGCCGACTAGCGCCAGATACGCAGTATTTT
J gene: TRBJ2-3
clone size: -
D gene: TRBD2
V gene: TRBV7-2

CDR3 protein: CSVGTSVYEQYF
CDR3 DNA: TGCAGCGTTGGGACGTCGGTCTACGAGCAGTACTTC
J gene: TRBJ2-7
clone size: -
D gene: -
V gene: TRBV29-1

CDR3 protein: CASSQDRTSKDEQFF
CDR3 DNA: TGCGCCAGCAGCCAAGATAGGACTAGTAAGGATGAGCAGTTCTTC
J gene: TRBJ2-1
clone size: -
D gene: TRBD2
V gene: TRBV4-3

CDR3 protein: CAWSGVHSGGELFF
CDR3 DNA: TGTGCCTGGAGTGGGGTACATTCCGGCGGGGAGCTGTTTTTT
J gene: TRBJ2-2
clone size: -
D gene: -
V gene: TRBV30

CDR3 protein: CAEGNQPQHF
CDR3 DNA: TGTGCGGAGGGCAATCAGCCCCAGCATTTT
J gene: TRBJ1-5
clone size: -
D gene: -
V gene: TRBV28

CDR3 protein: CASSNSPGGGNTEAFF
CDR3 DNA: TGCGCCAGCAGCAACAGCCCCGGCGGAGGAAACACTGAAGCTTTCTTT
J gene: TRBJ1-1
clone size: -
D gene: -
V gene: TRBV4-1

CDR3 protein: CSARVGTGGVYGYTF
CDR3 DNA: TGCAGTGCTAGAGTTGGGACAGGGGGCGTCTATGGCTACACCTTC
J gene: TRBJ1-2
clone size: -
D gene: TRBD1
V gene: TRBV20-1

CDR3 protein: CASSQEGTSGRSNEQFF
CDR3 DNA: TGCGCCAGCAGCCAAGAGGGGACTAGCGGGAGGTCTAATGAGCAGTTCTTC
J gene: TRBJ2-1
clone size: once
D gene: TRBD2
V gene: TRBV4-3

CDR3 protein: CASSLGQGAELFF
CDR3 DNA: TGTGCCAGCAGTCTAGGACAGGGGGCTGAACTGTTTTTT
J gene: TRBJ1-4
clone size: -
D gene: TRBD1
V gene: TRBV6-5

CDR3 protein: CASSPRTSGRGNEQFF
CDR3 DNA: TGTGCCAGCAGCCCGAGGACTAGCGGGAGGGGAAATGAGCAGTTCTTC
J gene: TRBJ2-1
clone size: -
D gene: TRBD2
V gene: TRBV7-8

CDR3 protein: CSAKTGTGGISHQPQHF
CDR3 DNA: TGCAGTGCTAAGACCGGGACAGGGGGAATCAGTCATCAGCCCCAGCATTTT
J gene: TRBJ1-5
clone size: -
D gene: TRBD1
V gene: TRBV20-1

CDR3 protein: CASSPISASYNEQFF
CDR3 DNA: TGTGCCAGCAGCCCGATCTCCGCCTCCTACAATGAGCAGTTCTTC
J gene: TRBJ2-1
clone size: -
D gene: -
V gene: TRBV7-9

CDR3 protein: CAAFGRQSSYNEQFF
CDR3 DNA: TGCGCCGCCTTTGGGCGACAGAGCTCCTACAATGAGCAGTTCTTC
J gene: TRBJ2-1
clone size: -
D gene: -
V gene: TRBV23-1

CDR3 protein: CASSLTQGYNEQFF
CDR3 DNA: TGTGCCAGCAGCTTAACGCAGGGGTACAATGAGCAGTTCTTC
J gene: TRBJ2-1
clone size: medium-sized
D gene: -
V gene: TRBV13

CDR3 protein: CASSRDSHEQYF
CDR3 DNA: TGTGCCAGCAGCCGGGACTCGCACGAGCAGTACTTC
J gene: TRBJ2-7
clone size: -
D gene: -
V gene: TRBV7-9

CDR3 protein: CASSFAWETQYF
CDR3 DNA: TGTGCCAGCAGCTTTGCTTGGGAGACCCAGTACTTC
J gene: TRBJ2-5
clone size: once
D gene: -
V gene: TRBV7-9

CDR3 protein: CSARAVGEYNEQFF
CDR3 DNA: TGCAGTGCTAGAGCCGTGGGGGAATACAATGAGCAGTTCTTC
J gene: TRBJ2-1
clone size: once
D gene: -
V gene: TRBV20-1

CDR3 protein: CASSLASSYNEQFF
CDR3 DNA: TGTGCCAGCAGTTTGGCTAGCTCCTACAATGAGCAGTTCTTC
J gene: TRBJ2-1
clone size: once
D gene: -
V gene: TRBV28

CDR3 protein: CASSTGQGTPYEQYF
CDR3 DNA: TGTGCCAGCAGCACCGGACAGGGGACCCCCTACGAGCAGTACTTC
J gene: TRBJ2-7
clone size: -
D gene: TRBD1
V gene: TRBV11-1

CDR3 protein: CASSPRGLPTNYGYTF
CDR3 DNA: TGTGCCAGCAGTCCCAGGGGGCTACCGACTAACTATGGCTACACCTTC
J gene: TRBJ1-2
clone size: -
D gene: TRBD1
V gene: TRBV27

CDR3 protein: CASRPITGELFF
CDR3 DNA: TGTGCCAGTAGGCCAATCACCGGGGAGCTGTTTTTT
J gene: TRBJ2-2
clone size: -
D gene: -
V gene: TRBV19

CDR3 protein: CASSFQEKETQYF
CDR3 DNA: TGTGCCAGCAGTTTCCAGGAAAAGGAGACCCAGTACTTC
J gene: TRBJ2-5
clone size: -
D gene: -
V gene: TRBV27

CDR3 protein: CASSLGTGTTNNEQFF
CDR3 DNA: TGTGCCAGCTCACTAGGGACCGGGACAACGAACAATGAGCAGTTCTTC
J gene: TRBJ2-1
clone size: -
D gene: -
V gene: TRBV18

CDR3 protein: CSARSQGGHEQYF
CDR3 DNA: TGCAGTGCTAGATCACAGGGGGGCCACGAGCAGTACTTC
J gene: TRBJ2-7
clone size: -
D gene: TRBD1
V gene: TRBV20-1

CDR3 protein: CASRPRSAEAFF
CDR3 DNA: TGTGCCAGCAGGCCTAGAAGCGCTGAAGCTTTCTTT
J gene: TRBJ1-1
clone size: -
D gene: -
V gene: TRBV27

CDR3 protein: CSAPRQTGELFF
CDR3 DNA: TGCAGCGCCCCCCGACAAACCGGGGAGCTGTTTTTT
J gene: TRBJ2-2
clone size: -
D gene: -
V gene: TRBV29-1

CDR3 protein: CASSDRGETEAFF
CDR3 DNA: TGCGCCAGCAGCGACAGGGGAGAAACTGAAGCTTTCTTT
J gene: TRBJ1-1
clone size: -
D gene: TRBD1
V gene: TRBV23-1

CDR3 protein: CASNHGVNTEAFF
CDR3 DNA: TGTGCCAGCAACCATGGGGTGAACACTGAAGCTTTCTTT
J gene: TRBJ1-1
clone size: -
D gene: -
V gene: TRBV12-3/TRBV12-4

CDR3 protein: CASAGGVGSQYF
CDR3 DNA: TGTGCCAGCGCCGGGGGGGTCGGGTCCCAGTACTTC
J gene: TRBJ2-5
clone size: -
D gene: TRBD2
V gene: TRBV28

CDR3 protein: CAWSVDIYEQYF
CDR3 DNA: TGTGCCTGGAGTGTCGACATATACGAGCAGTACTTC
J gene: TRBJ2-7
clone size: -
D gene: -
V gene: TRBV30

CDR3 protein: CAWSPLRDPFYEQFF
CDR3 DNA: TGTGCCTGGAGTCCTCTACGGGATCCTTTCTATGAGCAGTTCTTC
J gene: TRBJ2-1
clone size: -
D gene: -
V gene: TRBV30

CDR3 protein: CASRVNSNEQFF
CDR3 DNA: TGCGCCAGCAGAGTGAACAGCAATGAGCAGTTCTTC
J gene: TRBJ2-1
clone size: -
D gene: -
V gene: TRBV5-1

CDR3 protein: CASTDGSYEQYF
CDR3 DNA: TGTGCCAGCACCGACGGTTCCTACGAGCAGTACTTC
J gene: TRBJ2-7
clone size: -
D gene: -
V gene: TRBV12-3/TRBV12-4

CDR3 protein: CASSLTLDEAFF
CDR3 DNA: TGTGCCAGCAGCTTAACCCTCGACGAAGCCTTCTTT
J gene: TRBJ1-1
clone size: -
D gene: -
V gene: TRBV7-9

CDR3 protein: CASRSGSGANVLTF
CDR3 DNA: TGTGCCAGCAGAAGTGGCTCTGGGGCCAACGTCCTGACTTTC
J gene: TRBJ2-6
clone size: -
D gene: -
V gene: TRBV27

CDR3 protein: CASSTTGRATNNEQFF
CDR3 DNA: TGTGCCAGCAGTACTACGGGGCGAGCGACTAACAATGAGCAGTTCTTC
J gene: TRBJ2-1
clone size: -
D gene: -
V gene: TRBV28

CDR3 protein: CSARMTTYEQYF
CDR3 DNA: TGCAGTGCTCGGATGACGACCTACGAGCAGTACTTC
J gene: TRBJ2-7
clone size: -
D gene: -
V gene: TRBV20-1

CDR3 protein: CSARPTGEEWPNQETQYF
CDR3 DNA: TGCAGTGCTAGACCTACGGGAGAGGAGTGGCCGAATCAAGAGACCCAGTACTTC
J gene: TRBJ2-5
clone size: -
D gene: -
V gene: TRBV20-1

CDR3 protein: CASSHNNQPQHF
CDR3 DNA: TGTGCCAGCAGCCACAATAATCAGCCCCAGCATTTT
J gene: TRBJ1-5
clone size: -
D gene: -
V gene: TRBV27

CDR3 protein: CASSTQGSVYGYTF
CDR3 DNA: TGTGCCAGCAGTACACAGGGATCGGTCTATGGCTACACCTTC
J gene: TRBJ1-2
clone size: -
D gene: -
V gene: TRBV27

CDR3 protein: CASATSGRAPEQYF
CDR3 DNA: TGTGCCAGCGCTACTAGCGGGAGGGCCCCCGAGCAGTACTTC
J gene: TRBJ2-7
clone size: -
D gene: TRBD2
V gene: TRBV27

CDR3 protein: CASSFGGSQNEQFF
CDR3 DNA: TGTGCCAGCAGTTTTGGGGGTAGCCAAAATGAGCAGTTCTTC
J gene: TRBJ2-1
clone size: -
D gene: -
V gene: TRBV27

CDR3 protein: CASSPPGQLNGYTF
CDR3 DNA: TGTGCCAGCAGCCCCCCGGGACAATTGAATGGCTACACCTTC
J gene: TRBJ1-2
clone size: -
D gene: -
V gene: TRBV7-2

CDR3 protein: CASSQVGHNQPQHF
CDR3 DNA: TGTGCCAGCAGCCAAGTAGGGCACAATCAGCCCCAGCATTTT
J gene: TRBJ1-5
clone size: -
D gene: -
V gene: TRBV4-2